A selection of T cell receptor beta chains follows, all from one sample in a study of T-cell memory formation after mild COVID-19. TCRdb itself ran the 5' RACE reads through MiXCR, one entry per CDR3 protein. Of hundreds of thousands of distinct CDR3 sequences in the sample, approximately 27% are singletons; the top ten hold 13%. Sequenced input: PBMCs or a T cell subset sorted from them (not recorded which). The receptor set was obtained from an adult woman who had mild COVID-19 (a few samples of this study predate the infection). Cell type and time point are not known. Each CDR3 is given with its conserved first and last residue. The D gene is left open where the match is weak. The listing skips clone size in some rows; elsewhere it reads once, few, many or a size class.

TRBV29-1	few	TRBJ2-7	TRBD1	TGCAGCGTTCCCGGACAGGTCTCCTACGAGCAGTACTTC	CSVPGQVSYEQYF
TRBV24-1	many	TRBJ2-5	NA	TGTGCCACCAGTGCGGGAGAGACCCAGTACTTC	CATSAGETQYF
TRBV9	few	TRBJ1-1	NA	TGTGCCAGCAGCGTAGGGGGGACGGTGAACACTGAAGCTTTCTTT	CASSVGGTVNTEAFF
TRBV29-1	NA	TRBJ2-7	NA	TGCAGCGTTGGGACGAGGGTGGCCTACGAGCAGTACTTC	CSVGTRVAYEQYF
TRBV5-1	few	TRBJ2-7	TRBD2	TGCGCCAGCAGCTTGGACGGGACTAGCGGGAGTCGCCGCCGCGAGCAGTACTTC	CASSLDGTSGSRRREQYF
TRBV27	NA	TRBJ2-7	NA	TGTGCCACGACAGGCCTGGGTTCCTACGAGCAGTACTTC	CATTGLGSYEQYF
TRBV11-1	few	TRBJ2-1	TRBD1	TGTGCCAGCAGCTTGCTCGGGCAGGGGGACAATGAGCAGTTCTTC	CASSLLGQGDNEQFF
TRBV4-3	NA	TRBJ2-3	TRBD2	TGCGCCAGCAGCCCTACTAGCGGGAACACAGATACGCAGTATTTT	CASSPTSGNTDTQYF
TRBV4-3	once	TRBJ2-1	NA	TGCGCCAGCAGCCAAGAGGTTGATAGCGGTTACAATGAGCAGTTCTTC	CASSQEVDSGYNEQFF
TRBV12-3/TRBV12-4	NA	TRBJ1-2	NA	TGTGCCAGCAGTCCACAGGGTGGACATGGCTACACCTTC	CASSPQGGHGYTF
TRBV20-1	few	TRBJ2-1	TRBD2	TGCAGTGCTCGGGCCGGGACTAGCGGGAGGATCTCCTACAATGAGCAGTTCTTC	CSARAGTSGRISYNEQFF
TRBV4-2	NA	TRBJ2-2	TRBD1	TGTGCCAGCAGCCTAGATTCCGGGACAGGGGGCCCCGGGGAGCTGTTTTTT	CASSLDSGTGGPGELFF
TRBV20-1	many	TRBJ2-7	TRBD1	TGCAGTGCCACCTTTAAAGGACAGGGGAACTACGAGCAGTACTTC	CSATFKGQGNYEQYF
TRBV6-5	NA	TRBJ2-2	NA	TGTGCCAGCAGTTACTCCAACAGCAACACCGGGGAGCTGTTTTTT	CASSYSNSNTGELFF
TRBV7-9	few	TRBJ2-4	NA	TGTGCCAGCAGCTTAGGAGGAAACCCCGAAGGTCAAAACATTCAGTACTTC	CASSLGGNPEGQNIQYF
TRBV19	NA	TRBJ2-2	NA	TGTGCCAGTAAGGCCCCGGCATGGGGTGTGGAGCTGTTTTTT	CASKAPAWGVELFF
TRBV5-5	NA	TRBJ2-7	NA	TGTGCCAGCAGCTGGGCCCGGGACGGCTCCTACGAGCAGTACTTC	CASSWARDGSYEQYF
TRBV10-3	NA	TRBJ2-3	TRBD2	TGTGCCATCGGTGGACTAGCGGGGAGCACAGATACGCAGTATTTT	CAIGGLAGSTDTQYF
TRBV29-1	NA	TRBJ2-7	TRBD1	TGCAGCGTTGAGGGACAGGGGTTAAGCGAGCAGTACTTC	CSVEGQGLSEQYF
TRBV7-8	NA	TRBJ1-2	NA	TGTGCCAGCACTTCCTATAGGGCGGACTATGGCTACACCTTC	CASTSYRADYGYTF
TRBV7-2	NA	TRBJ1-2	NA	TGTGCCAGCAGCTTAGGGTTGGAAGACTATGGCTACACCTTC	CASSLGLEDYGYTF
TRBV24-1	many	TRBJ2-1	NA	TGTGCCACCAGTGATCCCAGGCAGGCCGCACGTATAGATGAGCAGTTCTTC	CATSDPRQAARIDEQFF
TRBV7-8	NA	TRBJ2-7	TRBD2	TGTGCCAGCAGCTTACCAGCGGGAGGGACCCCCGCCTACGAGCAGTACTTC	CASSLPAGGTPAYEQYF
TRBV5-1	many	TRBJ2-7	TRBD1	TGCGCCAGCAGCTTTGGGACAGTGGATGACTACGAGCAGTACTTC	CASSFGTVDDYEQYF
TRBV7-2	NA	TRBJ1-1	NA	TGTGCCAGCAGCTTATATGTGAACACTGAAGCTTTCTTT	CASSLYVNTEAFF
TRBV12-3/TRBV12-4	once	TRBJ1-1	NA	TGTGCCAGCAGTTGGGACGGATCGAACACTGAAGCTTTCTTT	CASSWDGSNTEAFF
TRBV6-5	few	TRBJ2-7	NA	TGTGCCAGCAAGATCGGACCTTCCTACGAGCAGTACTTC	CASKIGPSYEQYF
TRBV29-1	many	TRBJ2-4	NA	TGCAGCGTTGCCGAGGGGACGGGGAGACATCAGTACTTC	CSVAEGTGRHQYF
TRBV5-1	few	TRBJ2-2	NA	TGCGCCAGCCGCCTCGGGCACCGAAACACCGGGGAGCTGTTTTTT	CASRLGHRNTGELFF
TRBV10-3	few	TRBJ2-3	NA	TGTGCCATCAGTGAGTCCACAGATACGCAGTATTTT	CAISESTDTQYF
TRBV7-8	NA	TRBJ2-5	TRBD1	TGTGCCAGCAGCTTAGTTGGTCCAGGGGGCGTACAAGAGACCCAGTACTTC	CASSLVGPGGVQETQYF
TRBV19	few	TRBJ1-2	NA	TGTGCCAGTACAGGGGTTTACTATGGCTACACCTTC	CASTGVYYGYTF
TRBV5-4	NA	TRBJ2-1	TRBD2	TGTGCCAGCAGCTTGGAAGGGACTAGACCGGTGTTTAGCTCCTACAATGAGCAGTTCTTC	CASSLEGTRPVFSSYNEQFF
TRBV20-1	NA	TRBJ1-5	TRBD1	TGCAGTGCTAAAGGACAGGGACCAAATCAGCCCCAGCATTTT	CSAKGQGPNQPQHF
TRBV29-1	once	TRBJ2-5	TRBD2	TGCAGCGCTGGGGGGGGAAGGGAGACCCAGTACTTC	CSAGGGRETQYF
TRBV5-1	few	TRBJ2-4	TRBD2	TGCGCCAGCAGTACCGGGACTAGCGGTTTAGGAAACATTCAGTACTTC	CASSTGTSGLGNIQYF
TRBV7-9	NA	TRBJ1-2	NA	TGTGCCAGCTCCCGGGTGAAGGGGCCCGATAACTATGGCTACACCTTC	CASSRVKGPDNYGYTF
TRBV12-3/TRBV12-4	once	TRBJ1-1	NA	TGTGCCAGCAGTTTAAGGGGAGAGGTCACTGAAGCTTTCTTT	CASSLRGEVTEAFF
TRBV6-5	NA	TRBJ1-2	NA	TGTGCCAGCAGTTCAGGGGCTCGGTATGGCTACACCTTC	CASSSGARYGYTF
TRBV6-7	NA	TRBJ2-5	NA	TGTGCCGGTAGACAGGCCAACCAAGAGACCCAGTACTTC	CAGRQANQETQYF
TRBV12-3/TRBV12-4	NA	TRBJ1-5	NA	TGTGCCAGCAGCGCTACCCTGTCTTTTCAGCCCCAGCATTTT	CASSATLSFQPQHF
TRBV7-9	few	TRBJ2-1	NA	TGTGCCAGCAGCCAACCGGGGAGTGGGGTTCACAATGAGCAGTTCTTC	CASSQPGSGVHNEQFF
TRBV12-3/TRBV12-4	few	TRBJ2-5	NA	TGTGCCAGCAGTTTTTTGGGAGGCCTGCAAGAGACCCAGTACTTC	CASSFLGGLQETQYF
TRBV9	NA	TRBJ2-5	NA	TGTGCCAGCAGCGTAGGAGCGGGTAATAAACAAGAGACCCAGTACTTC	CASSVGAGNKQETQYF
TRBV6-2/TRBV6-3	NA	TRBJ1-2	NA	TGTGCCAGCAGTCCCGGGATCTCGCTAGGCTACACCTTC	CASSPGISLGYTF
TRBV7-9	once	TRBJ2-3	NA	TGTGCCAGCAGCTTACTCATGAGAAACAGGATTAGCATACCAGATACGCAGTATTTT	CASSLLMRNRISIPDTQYF
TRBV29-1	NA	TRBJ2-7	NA	TGCAGCGTTGAAGATATTGGGACACCTTTTGAGCAGTACTTC	CSVEDIGTPFEQYF
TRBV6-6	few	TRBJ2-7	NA	TGTGCCAGCAGTTACTCGGCCGAGCAGTACTTC	CASSYSAEQYF